This T cell receptor beta chain was recorded in a study of T cells in Graves' hyperthyroidism and ophthalmopathy. Study findings and constraints: In blood, most of the thyroid clonotypes expanded above 0.001 were also present. Model predictions of ophthalmopathy came a median approximately 6 months before onset.

Germline V gene lookup returns CDR1 DFQATT and CDR2 SNEGSKA (reference sequence). V shed 7 bases and J shed 1 base, with 5 bases lying between them. CDR3 size: 12 residues. RNA transcripts yielded amplified TCR beta CDR3 regions. The HTBI primer set served for first-round RT-PCR of the TCR CDR3. MiXCR was run by TCRdb on the multiplex PCR reads, yielding one entry per CDR3 protein. Of 600,000 to 650,000 distinct CDR3 sequences listed, less than 25% are singletons. Details on this clonotype: Its antigen is as yet unknown.

Ophthalmopathy patients had Clinical Activity Score at least 3, NOSPECS grade at least 4, duration under 3 months. This chain connects TRBV20-1 to TRBJ2-6, with D unresolved. Sequenced sample: blood. The sequence derives from a man aged 25 to 40 with Graves' ophthalmopathy. The CDR3: CSVPSGANVLTF. CDR3 nucleotides: TGCAGTGTTCCGTCTGGGGCCAACGTCCTGACTTTC.